These 18 T cell receptor beta chains share one sample of origin, sequenced in a study of T cell changes during pregnancy in multiple sclerosis. The repertoire was sequenced with immunoSEQ multiplex PCR; TCRdb's copy has only in-frame clones and lacks some. The repertoire holds 40,000 to 45,000 clones, with around 93% as singletons. Sequences were derived from CD4+ T cells from peripheral blood mononuclear cells, sampled in the third trimester of pregnancy. The receptors come from a female donor with multiple sclerosis, enrolled in a pregnancy study.

About this clone: The junction does not match germline at one end; this may be a read error. The rearrangement joins TRBV7-7 to TRBJ2-7; D is uncertain. The CDR3 sequence is 15 residues long. CDR1 is SSHAT, CDR2 FNYEAQ, per germline (reference sequence). CDR3 region: CASSLKYFNSYEQYF. Written as DNA, the CDR3 is TGTGCTAGCAGCTTAAAGTACTTTAACTCCTACGAGCAGTACTTC.

The chain couples TRBV7-2 to TRBJ2-7, with TRBD1 matching over 7 bases. The CDR3 totals 13 residues. The trim removed 5 bases at V and 3 bases at J, leaving 4 bases unmatched. The germline CDR1 and CDR2 sequences are SGHTA and FQGNSA. The CDR3 is CASSVGTVYEQYF. CDR3 DNA sequence: TGTGCCAGCAGCGTAGGGACAGTCTACGAGCAGTACTTC. The full variable domain, with the rest looked up from reference TRBV7-2 and TRBJ2-7, is GAGVSQSPSNKVTEKGKDVELRCDPISGHTALYWYRQSLGQGLEFLIYFQGNSAPDKSGLPSDRFSAERTGGSVSTLTIQRTQQEDSAVYLCASSVGTVYEQYFGPGTRLTVT.

The chain carries TRBV11-2 and TRBJ2-7, with D tentatively TRBD1 (5 bases). The CDR3 covers 15 residues. Trimming shortened V by 0 bases and J by 2 bases, and 11 bases separated the two germline ends. Germline lookup yields CDR1 SGHAT and CDR2 FQNNGV. CDR3 DNA sequence: TGTGCCAGCAGCTTAGATGCCAGGGCCCCCTACGAGCAGTACTTC. Its protein product is CASSLDARAPYEQYF.

The V gene is TRBV4-3, the J gene TRBJ2-3, with D perhaps TRBD1 (6 bases). From germline, CDR1 is LGHNA and CDR2 YSLEER. The CDR3 extends over 17 amino acids. The V end was cut by 5 bases, the J end by 5 bases, with 23 bases between. This CDR3 reads CASSSQRPQGIGDTQYF. CDR3 sequence (DNA): TGCGCCAGCAGCTCCCAACGCCCACAGGGCATTGGAGATACGCAGTATTTT.

The chain recombines TRBV29-1 with TRBJ2-1; 8 nucleotides match TRBD2. V shed 2 bases and J 1 base; nucleotides not matched to a gene: 19. CDR1 and CDR2 (germline): SQVTM, ANQGSEA. This CDR3 region has 20 residues. The DNA for the CDR3 is TGCAGCGTTGAACCATTCGGGGGGGACGGTTTCGGGGGATCCTACAATGAGCAGTTCTTC. Translated, it gives CSVEPFGGDGFGGSYNEQFF.

V is TRBV2 and J is TRBJ1-3; no firm D call. CDR1 and CDR2 from the germline V gene are SNHLY and FYNNEI. V lost 6 bases and J 0 bases, leaving 12 bases between the germline ends. This CDR3 has 15 residues. CDR3 protein: CASSLQEHSGNTIYF. DNA of the CDR3: TGTGCCAGCAGCTTGCAGGAACACTCTGGAAACACCATATATTTT.

This sequence joins TRBV7-8 and TRBJ1-5; 7 positions agree with TRBD1. This CDR3 is 15 amino acids long. The germline gives CDR1 SGHVS, CDR2 FQNEAQ. The trim removed 1 base at V and 7 bases at J, leaving 7 bases unmatched. CDR3 coding DNA: TGTGCCAGCAGCTTAGTGACCGGACAGGCGCAGCCCCAGCATTTT. This gives the protein CASSLVTGQAQPQHF.

The genes are TRBV18 and TRBJ2-1; the D is unclear. Trimming took 6 bases from V and 4 from J, leaving 10 bases between them. The CDR3 is made up of 13 amino acids. Germline V gene lookup returns CDR1 KGHSH and CDR2 LQKENI. The CDR3 protein is CASSTTGYNEQFF. The DNA of the CDR3 is TGTGCCAGCTCCACCACCGGGTACAATGAGCAGTTCTTC.

The chain couples TRBV11-2 to TRBJ2-7; TRBD2 aligns across 7 bases. This CDR3 is built from 14 residues. The V segment lost 3 bases and the J segment 0 bases; nucleotides outside the gene matches: 2. Germline CDR1 reads SGHAT; CDR2 reads FQNNGV. The CDR3 loop reads CASSLGLSSYEQYF. As DNA, the CDR3 is TGTGCCAGCAGCTTGGGACTAAGCTCCTACGAGCAGTACTTC.

In DNA form, the CDR3 reads TGCAGCGCCGGGGTAGGGAGTGGCTACACCTTC. Translating it yields CSAGVGSGYTF. The rearrangement joins TRBV29-1 to TRBJ1-2; D gene unclear. This CDR3 spans 11 amino acids. CDR1 is SQVTM and CDR2 is ANQGSEA in the germline V gene. V lost 7 bases and J lost 7, with 13 bases in between.

The chain uses TRBV7-2 and TRBJ2-5; 9 bases match TRBD1. CDR3 size: 14 residues. The J segment lost 6 bases and the V segment lost 5 bases, leaving 7 bases of the junction unmatched. Germline CDR1 reads SGHTA; CDR2 reads FQGNSA. The CDR3 region has the DNA TGTGCCAGCAGCGGGGACAGGGCACTGCAGACCCAGTACTTC. Residues: CASSGDRALQTQYF.

CDR3 sequence: CASSFDSPVATEAFF. CDR3 in DNA: TGTGCCAGCAGTTTCGACAGCCCCGTGGCCACTGAAGCTTTCTTT. The rearrangement joins TRBV6-5 to TRBJ1-1; D perhaps matches TRBD1 (5 bases). The length of the CDR3 is 15 residues. From germline, CDR1 is MNHEY and CDR2 SVGAGI. The germline V and J ends were trimmed by 4 bases and 4 bases, with 16 bases remaining between them.

This chain connects TRBV7-6 to TRBJ2-7; D perhaps matches TRBD1 (6 bases). Trimming shortened V by 5 bases and J by 4 bases, and 21 bases separated the two germline ends. The CDR3 spans 16 residues. The germline V gene has CDR1 SGHVS and CDR2 FNYEAQ. The chain's CDR3 is CASSKRNRVLQYEQYF. The DNA for the CDR3 is TGTGCCAGCAGCAAAAGAAACAGGGTTCTTCAATACGAGCAGTACTTC.

The DNA of the CDR3 is TGTGCCAGCAGGACTTTAGCGGGAGCGAACTACGAGCAGTACTTC. Translating gives CASRTLAGANYEQYF. The V and J genes are TRBV28 and TRBJ2-7; 9 bases map to TRBD2. This CDR3 contains 15 residues. Germline V gives CDR1 MDHEN, CDR2 SYDVKM. With 6 bases clipped from V and 3 bases from J, the junction kept 9 bases outside the gene matches. Complete variable domain (other parts from reference TRBV28 and TRBJ2-7): DVKVTQSSRYLVKRTGEKVFLECVQDMDHENMFWYRQDPGLGLRLIYFSYDVKMKEKGDIPEGYSVSREKKERFSLILESASTNQTSMYLCASRTLAGANYEQYFGPGTRLTVT.

In this sample, this clone turned up once. CDR3 loop: CASSRQVLYGYTF. The CDR3 DNA sequence: TGTGCCAGCAGCCGACAGGTACTCTATGGCTACACCTTC. V is TRBV28 and J is TRBJ1-2; a weak D match, TRBD1 (6 bases). CDR1 is MDHEN, CDR2 SYDVKM, per germline. This CDR3 is built from 13 residues. Trimming cost V 6 bases and J 4 bases, with 12 bases left between them.

In its sample, this clone was seen once. At one boundary the junction diverges from the germline segment, which might be a read error. The chain carries TRBV6-5 and TRBJ2-5; 12 bases align to TRBD2. CDR1 and CDR2 (germline): MNHEY, SVGAGI. The CDR3 is made up of 13 amino acids. The CDR3 protein is CASSYSKLAGGHF. The CDR3 coding sequence is TGTGCCAGCAGTTACTCGAAGCTAGCGGGAGGGCACTTC.

The chain couples TRBV14 to TRBJ1-2; D gene unclear. Trimming stripped 1 base from V and 5 bases from J, with 8 bases between. This CDR3 has 13 residues. In germline, CDR1 is SGHDN, CDR2 FVKESK. The CDR3 DNA follows: TGTGCCAGCAGCCAAGTAATCAGTTATGGCTACACCTTC. Protein product: CASSQVISYGYTF.

The chain uses TRBV4-2 and TRBJ2-1; unclear D gene. Trimming took off 0 bases at V and 7 bases at J, with 13 bases between the two ends. Germline CDR1 and CDR2: LGHNA and YNFKEQ. The CDR3 is made up of 15 amino acids. The CDR3 nucleotides read TGTGCCAGCAGCCAAGAGGTGGAGCGTAATAATGAGCAGTTCTTC. Its protein is CASSQEVERNNEQFF.